Reported below is one TCR beta chain. Its antigen target is currently unknown. Per-base quality was not reported, and no clone a single base away is much larger than it. The V and J ends are trimmed by 0 bases and 3 bases, leaving 18 bases between them. The germline V gene encodes CDR1 GTSNPN and CDR2 SVGIG (reference sequence). The CDR3 covers 17 residues, taking in both the cysteine and the phenylalanine. Just the 51-base CDR3 DNA is kept, in frame starting at base 1. A second Seattle source provided samples from volunteer blood donors who had recovered from COVID-19. Whole blood was collected in K2EDTA tubes by collaborating institutions according to the institutions' own protocols. Collaborator samples were shipped for TCRbeta analysis as frozen whole blood, isolated PBMCs, or DNA extracted from either sample type. This specimen belongs to a study of blood T cell repertoires in COVID-19 (dated by TCRdb to the early 2020s). A note on the overall study: Samples from collaborators originated in the United States, Italy and Spain and spanned both the acute and convalescent phases of COVID-19. The repertoires were released in a freely available public database meant as a resource for research on the immune response to SARS-CoV-2. Deeply sampled blood TCRbeta repertoires from subjects exposed to, actively infected with, or recovered from COVID-19 were included in the dataset. The prospective study material was composed of cDNA or gDNA derived from T cells, B-cell-depleted T cells, or PBMCs. Sample metadata almost always included a de-identified subject ID, COVID-19 status, age in years and sex. Where available, HLA class I and class II types were obtained from metadata supplied by the sample provider rather than from assay-based typing. The samples were drawn from the first 160 participants of the ongoing ImmuneRACE study and from 950 to 1,500 subjects provided by 6 global collaborators. The investigation overall reported the following: How much clinical and demographic metadata was included differed by source and by participant, and the metadata was provided uncurated.

TCRbeta CDR3 regions were amplified from genomic DNA using the immunoSEQ Assay, a bias-controlled multiplex PCR. As for the original processing: Within the assay, amplification of reference gene primers was used to estimate how many nucleated cells each sample contained. Sequence reads were collapsed and filtered to measure the absolute abundance of every unique TCRbeta CDR3 rearrangement. Productive Simpson clonality was computed per sample as the square root of Simpson's diversity index over productive rearrangements. TCRdb limited this immuneACCESS table to in-frame rearrangements with V and J called. A share of clones is missing; checked studies link under half to unresolved V genes, and the rest is unexplained. That table supplies the V and J calls and clone size; D and trimming were determined from the DNA. The sample has some 200,000 clones on record, 84% of them singletons. The top ten clones comprise about 5.1% of the sample.

The chain is assembled from TRBV30 and TRBJ1-5; confidence is insufficient to name the D gene. The source of this sequence is an older woman who had recovered from COVID-19. Material for sequencing was peripheral blood. The sequence in DNA is TGTGCCTGGAGTGTAAGTATCTTTGGAGGGATCAATCAGCCCCAGCATTTT. Translated, it reads CAWSVSIFGGINQPQHF.